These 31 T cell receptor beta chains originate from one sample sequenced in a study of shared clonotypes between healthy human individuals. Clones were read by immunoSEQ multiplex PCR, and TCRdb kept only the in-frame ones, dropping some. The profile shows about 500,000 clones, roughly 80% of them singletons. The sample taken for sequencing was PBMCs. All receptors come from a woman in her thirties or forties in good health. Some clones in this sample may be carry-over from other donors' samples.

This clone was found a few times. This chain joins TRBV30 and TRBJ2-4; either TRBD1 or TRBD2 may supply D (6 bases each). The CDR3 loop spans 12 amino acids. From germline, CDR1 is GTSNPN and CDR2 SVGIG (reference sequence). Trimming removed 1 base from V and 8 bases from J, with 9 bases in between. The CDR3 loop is CAWSDGGDIQYF. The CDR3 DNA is TGTGCCTGGAGTGACGGGGGCGACATTCAGTACTTC.

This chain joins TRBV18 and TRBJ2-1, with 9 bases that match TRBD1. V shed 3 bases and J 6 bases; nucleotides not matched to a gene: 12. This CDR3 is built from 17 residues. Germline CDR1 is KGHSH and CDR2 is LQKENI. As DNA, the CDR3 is TGTGCCAGCTCACCCACGACGATTTTGACAGGGGGCAATGAGCAGTTCTTC. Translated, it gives CASSPTTILTGGNEQFF. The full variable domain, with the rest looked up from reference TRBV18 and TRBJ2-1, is NAGVMQNPRHLVRRRGQEARLRCSPMKGHSHVYWYRQLPEEGLKFMVYLQKENIIDESGMPKERFSAEFPKEGPSILRIQQVVRGDSAAYFCASSPTTILTGGNEQFFGPGTRLTVL.

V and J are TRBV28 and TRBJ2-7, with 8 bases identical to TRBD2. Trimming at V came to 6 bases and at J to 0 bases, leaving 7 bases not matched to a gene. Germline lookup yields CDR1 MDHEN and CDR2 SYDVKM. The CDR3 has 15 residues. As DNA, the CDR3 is TGTGCCAGCAGATACGGGAGGGCACTCTCCTACGAGCAGTACTTC. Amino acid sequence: CASRYGRALSYEQYF.

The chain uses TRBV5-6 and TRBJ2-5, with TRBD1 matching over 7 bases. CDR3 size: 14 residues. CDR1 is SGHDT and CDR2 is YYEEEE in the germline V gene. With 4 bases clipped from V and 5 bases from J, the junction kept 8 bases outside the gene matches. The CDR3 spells CASSSRTGGETQYF. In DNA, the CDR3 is TGTGCCAGCAGCAGCCGGACAGGCGGGGAGACCCAGTACTTC.

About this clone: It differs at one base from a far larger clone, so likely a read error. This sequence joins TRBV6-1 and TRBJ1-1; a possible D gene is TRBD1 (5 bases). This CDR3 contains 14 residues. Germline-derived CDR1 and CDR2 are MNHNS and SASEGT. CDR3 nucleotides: TGTGCCAACAGTGAAGGGGAGGAGACAGCGGAAGCTTTCTTT. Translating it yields CANSEGEETAEAFF.

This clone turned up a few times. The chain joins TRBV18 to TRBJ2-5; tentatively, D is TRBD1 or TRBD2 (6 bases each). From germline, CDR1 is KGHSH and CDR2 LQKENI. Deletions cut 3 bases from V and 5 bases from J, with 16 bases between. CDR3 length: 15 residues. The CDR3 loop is CASSPPEGGYETQYF. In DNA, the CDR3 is TGTGCCAGCTCACCCCCCGAGGGGGGATACGAGACCCAGTACTTC.

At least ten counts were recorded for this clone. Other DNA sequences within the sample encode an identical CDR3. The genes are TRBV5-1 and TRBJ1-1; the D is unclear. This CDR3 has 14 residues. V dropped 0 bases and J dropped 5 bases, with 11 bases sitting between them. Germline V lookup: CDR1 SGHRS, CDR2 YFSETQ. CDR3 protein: CASSLGAVVTEAFF. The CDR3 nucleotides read TGCGCCAGCAGCTTGGGGGCCGTGGTAACTGAAGCTTTCTTT.

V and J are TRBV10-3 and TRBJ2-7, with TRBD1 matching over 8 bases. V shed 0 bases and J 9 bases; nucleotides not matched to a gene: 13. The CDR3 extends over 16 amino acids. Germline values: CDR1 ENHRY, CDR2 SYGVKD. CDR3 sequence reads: CAISESSGGAGSSQYF. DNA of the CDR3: TGTGCCATCAGTGAGTCCTCAGGGGGCGCGGGTAGTTCGCAGTACTTC.

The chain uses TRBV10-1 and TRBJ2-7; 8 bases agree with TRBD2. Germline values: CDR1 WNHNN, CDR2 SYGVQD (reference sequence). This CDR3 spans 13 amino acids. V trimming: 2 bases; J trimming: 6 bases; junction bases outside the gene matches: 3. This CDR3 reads CASSEGLAVEQYF. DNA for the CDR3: TGCGCCAGCAGTGAGGGACTAGCTGTCGAGCAGTACTTC.

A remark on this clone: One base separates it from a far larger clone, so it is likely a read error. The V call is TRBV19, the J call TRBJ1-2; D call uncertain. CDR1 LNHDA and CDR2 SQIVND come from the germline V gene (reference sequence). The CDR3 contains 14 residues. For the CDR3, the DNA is TGTGCCAGTAGTACCCTGAAGGAATTCTATGGCTACATCTTC. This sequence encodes CASSTLKEFYGYIF.

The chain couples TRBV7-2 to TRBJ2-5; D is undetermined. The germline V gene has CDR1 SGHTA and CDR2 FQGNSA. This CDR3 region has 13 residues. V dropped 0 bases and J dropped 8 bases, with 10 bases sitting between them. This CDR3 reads CASSLAGRETQYF. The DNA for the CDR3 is TGTGCCAGCAGCTTAGCGGGCCGAGAAACCCAGTACTTC.

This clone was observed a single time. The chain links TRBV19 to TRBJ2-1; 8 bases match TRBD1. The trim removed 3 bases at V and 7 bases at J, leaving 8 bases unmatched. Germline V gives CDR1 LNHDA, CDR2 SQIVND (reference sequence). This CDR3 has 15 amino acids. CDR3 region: CASSILGQGINEQFF. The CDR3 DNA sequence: TGTGCCAGTAGTATCCTTGGACAGGGCATAAATGAGCAGTTCTTC. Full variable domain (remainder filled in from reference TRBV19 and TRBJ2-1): DGGITQSPKYLFRKEGQNVTLSCEQNLNHDAMYWYRQDPGQGLRLIYYSQIVNDFQKGDIAEGYSVSREKKESFPLTVTSAQKNPTAFYLCASSILGQGINEQFFGPGTRLTVL.

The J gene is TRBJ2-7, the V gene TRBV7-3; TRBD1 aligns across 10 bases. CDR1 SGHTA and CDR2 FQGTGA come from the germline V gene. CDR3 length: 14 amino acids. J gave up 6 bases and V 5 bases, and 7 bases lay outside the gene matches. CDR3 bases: TGTGCCAGCAGCACCCGACAGGGGGCTGCCGAGCAGTACTTC. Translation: CASSTRQGAAEQYF.

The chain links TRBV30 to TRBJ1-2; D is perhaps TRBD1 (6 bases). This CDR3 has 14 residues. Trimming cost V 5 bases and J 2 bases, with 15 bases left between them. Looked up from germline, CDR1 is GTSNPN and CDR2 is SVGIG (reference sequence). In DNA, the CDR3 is TGTGCCTGGGGACCTCCTGGACAGAACTATGGCTACACCTTC. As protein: CAWGPPGQNYGYTF.

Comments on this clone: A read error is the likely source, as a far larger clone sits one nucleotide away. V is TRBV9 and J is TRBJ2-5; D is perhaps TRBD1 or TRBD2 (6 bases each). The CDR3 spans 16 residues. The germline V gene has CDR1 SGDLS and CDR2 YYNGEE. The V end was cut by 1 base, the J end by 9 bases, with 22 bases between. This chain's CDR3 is CASSVRSGGGDPAQYF. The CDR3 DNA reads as TGTGCCAGCAGCGTAAGATCCGGGGGCGGTGACCCGGCCCAGTACTTC.

The CDR3 reads CASSLNAGGRQFF. Here the CDR3 DNA reads TGTGCCAGCAGCTTAAATGCGGGGGGCCGGCAGTTCTTC. The V call is TRBV7-3, the J call TRBJ2-1; 8 nucleotides line up with TRBD2. V was pared by 1 base and J by 12 bases, with 5 bases of the junction left unmatched. The germline V gene has CDR1 SGHTA and CDR2 FQGTGA. CDR3 length: 13 residues. Supplemented by reference TRBV7-3 and TRBJ2-1, the full variable domain reads GAGVSQTPSNKVTEKGKYVELRCDPISGHTALYWYRQSLGQGPEFLIYFQGTGAADDSGLPNDRFFAVRPEGSVSTLKIQRTERGDSAVYLCASSLNAGGRQFFGPGTRLTVL.

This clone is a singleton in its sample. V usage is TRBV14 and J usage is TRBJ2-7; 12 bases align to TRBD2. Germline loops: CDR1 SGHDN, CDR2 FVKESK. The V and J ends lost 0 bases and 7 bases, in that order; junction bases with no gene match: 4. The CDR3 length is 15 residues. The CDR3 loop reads CASSQDTSGRREQYF. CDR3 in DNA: TGTGCCAGCAGCCAAGACACTAGCGGGAGGAGGGAGCAGTACTTC.

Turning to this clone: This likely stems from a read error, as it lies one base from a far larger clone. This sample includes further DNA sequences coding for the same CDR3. The CDR3 nucleotides read TGCGCCAGCAGCCAGGGACTGGAGGCAGATACGCAGTATTTT. This gives the protein CASSQGLEADTQYF. This chain links TRBV4-3 with TRBJ2-3; tentatively, D is TRBD2 (6 bases). This CDR3 contains 14 residues. Germline V gene sequence: CDR1 LGHNA, CDR2 YSLEER. V shed 3 bases and J shed 4 bases, with 11 bases lying between them.

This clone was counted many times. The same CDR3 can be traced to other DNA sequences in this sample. Here the CDR3 reads CASSEGRPPLANYGYTF. Written as DNA, the CDR3 is TGTGCCAGCAGCGAGGGTCGGCCGCCCCTAGCTAACTATGGCTACACCTTC. V usage is TRBV7-6 and J usage is TRBJ1-2; D call uncertain. The CDR3 sequence is 17 residues long. Per germline, CDR1 SGHVS and CDR2 FNYEAQ. Trimming pared 5 bases from V and 0 bases from J, leaving 19 bases between.

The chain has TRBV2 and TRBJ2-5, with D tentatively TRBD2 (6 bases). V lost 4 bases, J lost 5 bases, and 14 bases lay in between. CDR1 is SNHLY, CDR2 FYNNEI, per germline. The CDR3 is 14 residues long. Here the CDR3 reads CASSAGEVWETQYF. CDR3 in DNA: TGTGCCAGCAGTGCGGGGGAAGTTTGGGAGACCCAGTACTTC.

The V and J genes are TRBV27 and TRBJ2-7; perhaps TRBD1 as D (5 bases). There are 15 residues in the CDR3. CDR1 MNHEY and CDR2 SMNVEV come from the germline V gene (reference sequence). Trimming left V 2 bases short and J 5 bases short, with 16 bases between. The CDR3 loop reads CASSLRQGAGHEQYF. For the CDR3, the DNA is TGTGCCAGCAGTTTAAGGCAGGGCGCAGGCCACGAGCAGTACTTC.

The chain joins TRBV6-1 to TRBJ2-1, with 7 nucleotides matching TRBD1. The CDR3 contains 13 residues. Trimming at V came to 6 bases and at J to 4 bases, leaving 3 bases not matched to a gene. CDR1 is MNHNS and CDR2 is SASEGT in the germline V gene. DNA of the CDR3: TGTGCCAGCAGGTGGGGACAGTACAATGAGCAGTTCTTC. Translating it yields CASRWGQYNEQFF.

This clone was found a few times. DNA for the CDR3: TGCAGCGTTGCATCGGGACTAGCGACCGAGCAGTACTTC. Amino acids: CSVASGLATEQYF. The chain couples TRBV29-1 to TRBJ2-7; 10 positions match TRBD2. Germline CDR1 SQVTM, CDR2 ANQGSEA. Losses at the gene ends were 4 bases for V and 6 bases for J; bases not matched to a gene: 6. This CDR3 contains 13 residues.

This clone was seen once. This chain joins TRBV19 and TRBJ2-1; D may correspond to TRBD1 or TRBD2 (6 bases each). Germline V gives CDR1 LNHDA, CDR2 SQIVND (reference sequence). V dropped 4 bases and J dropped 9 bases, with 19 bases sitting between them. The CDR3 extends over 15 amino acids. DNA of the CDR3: TGTGCCAGTAGTAGCACGGGAGTGGGGGCCCCTGAGCAGTTCTTC. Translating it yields CASSSTGVGAPEQFF.

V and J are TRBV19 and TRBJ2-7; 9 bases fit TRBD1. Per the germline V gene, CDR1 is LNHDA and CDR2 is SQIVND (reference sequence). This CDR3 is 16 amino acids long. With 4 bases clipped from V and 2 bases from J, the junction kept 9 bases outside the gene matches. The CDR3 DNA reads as TGTGCCAGTAGTAGCCAAGGACAGGGGCTTCCCTACGAGCAGTACTTC. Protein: CASSSQGQGLPYEQYF.

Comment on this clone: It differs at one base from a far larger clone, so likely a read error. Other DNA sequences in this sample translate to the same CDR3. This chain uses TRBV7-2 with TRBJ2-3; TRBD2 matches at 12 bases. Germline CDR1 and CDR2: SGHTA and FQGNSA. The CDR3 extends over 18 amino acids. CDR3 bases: TGTGCCAGCAGCCTCGTGCTAGCGGGAGGGCCCAGCACAGATACGCAGTATTTC. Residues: CASSLVLAGGPSTDTQYF.

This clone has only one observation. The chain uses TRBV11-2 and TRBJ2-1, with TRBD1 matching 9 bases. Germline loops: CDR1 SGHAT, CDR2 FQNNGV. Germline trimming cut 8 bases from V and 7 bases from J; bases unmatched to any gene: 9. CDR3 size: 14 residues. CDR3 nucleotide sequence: TGTGCCAGCTCGCGGGACAGGGTTGAGAATGAGCAGTTCTTC. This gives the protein CASSRDRVENEQFF. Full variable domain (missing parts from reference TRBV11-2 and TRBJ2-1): EAGVAQSPRYKIIEKRQSVAFWCNPISGHATLYWYQQILGQGPKLLIQFQNNGVVDDSQLPKDRFSAERLKGVDSTLKIQPAKLEDSAVYLCASSRDRVENEQFFGPGTRLTVL.

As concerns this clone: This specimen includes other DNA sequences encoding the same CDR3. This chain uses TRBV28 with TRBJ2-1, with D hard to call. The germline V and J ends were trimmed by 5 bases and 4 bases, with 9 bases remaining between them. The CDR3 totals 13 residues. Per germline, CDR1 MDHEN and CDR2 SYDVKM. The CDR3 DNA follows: TGTGCCAGCAGTCTAGGATTGTACAATGAGCAGTTCTTC. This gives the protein CASSLGLYNEQFF.

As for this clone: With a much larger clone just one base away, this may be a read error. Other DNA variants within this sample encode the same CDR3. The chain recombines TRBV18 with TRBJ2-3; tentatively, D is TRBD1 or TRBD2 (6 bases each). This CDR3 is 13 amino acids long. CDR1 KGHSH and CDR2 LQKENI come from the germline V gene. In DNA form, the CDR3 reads TGTGCCAGCTCACCCCCGGGGGCAGATACGCAGTACTTT. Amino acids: CASSPPGADTQYF.

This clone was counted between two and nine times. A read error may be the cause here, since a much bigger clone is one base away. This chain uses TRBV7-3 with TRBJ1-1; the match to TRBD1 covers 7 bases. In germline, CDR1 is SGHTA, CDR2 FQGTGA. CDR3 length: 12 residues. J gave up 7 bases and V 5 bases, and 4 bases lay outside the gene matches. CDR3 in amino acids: CASSPDRVEAFF. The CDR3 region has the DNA TGTGCCAGCAGCCCCGACAGGGTTGAAGCTTTCTTT.

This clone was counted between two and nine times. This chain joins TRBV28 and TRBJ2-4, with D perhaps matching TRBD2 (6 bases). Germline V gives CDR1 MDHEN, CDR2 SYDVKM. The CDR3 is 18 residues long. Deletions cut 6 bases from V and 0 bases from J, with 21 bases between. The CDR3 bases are TGTGCCAGCAGCCCGGGGGTGACGGGGTTCCTAGCCAAAAACATTCAGTACTTC. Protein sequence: CASSPGVTGFLAKNIQYF.